A single T cell receptor beta chain is shown here with its context. These data are taken from a study of T cell changes during pregnancy in multiple sclerosis. Profiling relied on immunoSEQ multiplex PCR, and the TCRdb table lists in-frame clones only, not all of them. This repertoire shows fewer than 55,000 clones, about 90% found once; its top ten account for 0.5%. The receptor comes from a female donor with multiple sclerosis, enrolled in a pregnancy study. Source: CD4+ T cells from peripheral blood mononuclear cells, taken in the third trimester of pregnancy.

The CDR3 region is CAISEGAGYEQYF. In DNA, the CDR3 is TGTGCCATCAGTGAAGGGGCCGGCTACGAGCAGTACTTC. The chain uses TRBV10-3 and TRBJ2-7; D is possibly TRBD1 (5 bases). Trimming stripped 3 bases from V and 3 bases from J, with 9 bases between. The CDR3 is made up of 13 amino acids. Germline V gene data show CDR1 as ENHRY and CDR2 as SYGVKD.